The present T cell receptor beta chain was sequenced within a study of blood T cells in healthy people across ages. For this clonotype: Its target is not known.

A sample-barcoded 5' primer and a J-beta primer mix were used in a second PCR of roughly 7 to 12 cycles. From each sample, at least 3 million paired-end reads containing CDR3 were obtained. TCRdb re-analysed the 5' RACE reads in MiXCR, keeping a single row per CDR3 protein. The sample shows approximately 1,000,000 distinct CDR3 sequences, roughly two fifths of them seen only once. Isolation recovered at least 7 million PBMCs from every sample. General study findings and limits: Long-lived donors had more naive CD4+ cells and higher diversity than aged donors.

Germline V gives CDR1 DFQATT, CDR2 SNEGSKA (reference sequence). CDR3 size: 11 residues. V gave up 2 bases and J gave up 5 bases, with 6 bases separating them. The V gene is TRBV20-1, the J gene TRBJ1-1; no reliable D call. The specimen was blood. This TCR derives from a man aged 18 to 30 in good health. In nucleotides, the CDR3 is TGCAGTGCTAGACTCTCGACTGAAGCTTTCTTT. Translation: CSARLSTEAFF.